The next 25 T cell receptor beta chains were all read from a single sample in a study of T cell repertoires in cytomegalovirus infection. These receptors lack a known antigen. TCRdb re-called the reads with MiXCR, one entry per CDR3 protein. The sample consists of roughly 990,000 distinct CDR3 sequences, approximately 31% of them appearing once. The sample here was cultured CD8+ T cells from PBMCs, taken from culture after CMV antigen stimulation. The receptors were sampled from a human donor in good health (CMV status not recorded). Some clones in this sample may be carry-over from other donors' samples.

The J gene is TRBJ2-1, the V gene TRBV27; no firm D call. Trimming left V 5 bases short and J 10 bases short, with 21 bases between. Germline V gene sequence: CDR1 MNHEY, CDR2 SMNVEV (reference sequence). The CDR3 spans 15 residues. CDR3 nucleotide sequence: TGTGCCAGCAGTAACCCCCACCCTTCTGTGGACGAGCAGTTCTTC. This sequence encodes CASSNPHPSVDEQFF.

This clonotype has a handful of counts. This sequence joins TRBV6-5 and TRBJ2-5; 9 bases map to TRBD2. Germline V gene sequence: CDR1 MNHEY, CDR2 SVGAGI. The CDR3 has 16 amino acids. Trimming removed 2 bases from V and 1 base from J; junction bases left unmatched: 5. CDR3: CASSYERGASQETQYF. The CDR3 DNA is TGTGCCAGCAGTTACGAGCGGGGGGCCTCCCAAGAGACCCAGTACTTC.

This clonotype was found many times. V usage is TRBV7-6 and J usage is TRBJ1-1; no reliable D call. There are 14 residues in the CDR3. CDR1 and CDR2 (germline): SGHVS, FNYEAQ. V gave up 2 bases and J gave up 0 bases, with 7 bases separating them. CDR3 protein: CASSLRVMNTEAFF. DNA for the CDR3: TGTGCCAGCAGCTTACGGGTCATGAACACTGAAGCTTTCTTT. Looking up the rest from reference TRBV7-6 and TRBJ1-1 gives the full variable domain: GAGVSQSPRYKVTKRGQDVALRCDPISGHVSLYWYRQALGQGPEFLTYFNYEAQQDKSGLPNDRFSAERPEGSISTLTIQRTEQRDSAMYRCASSLRVMNTEAFFGQGTRLTVV.

The rearrangement joins TRBV2 to TRBJ1-1, with unresolved D. The CDR3 contains 15 residues. Per germline, CDR1 SNHLY and CDR2 FYNNEI. V dropped 4 bases and J dropped 10 bases, with 22 bases sitting between them. The CDR3 loop is CASSGGRQLRFGAFF. The CDR3 coding sequence is TGTGCCAGCAGTGGGGGAAGGCAACTAAGGTTCGGAGCTTTCTTT.

The V and J genes are TRBV5-1 and TRBJ1-5; unclear D gene. There are 13 residues in the CDR3. V lost 3 bases and J lost 6, with 10 bases in between. Per the germline V gene, CDR1 is SGHRS and CDR2 is YFSETQ. The CDR3: CASSSEPRQPQHF. The CDR3 bases are TGCGCCAGCAGCTCGGAACCACGTCAGCCCCAGCATTTT.

This clonotype was counted a few times. This chain joins TRBV7-6 and TRBJ2-3; possibly TRBD2 for D (6 bases). The CDR3 is 15 residues long. The V and J ends lost 5 bases and 6 bases respectively, with 18 bases between them. From germline, CDR1 is SGHVS and CDR2 FNYEAQ. The CDR3 spells CASSRGVPAGDTQYF. The CDR3 DNA is TGTGCCAGCAGCCGAGGAGTTCCGGCGGGGGATACGCAGTATTTT. The full variable domain, with the rest looked up from reference TRBV7-6 and TRBJ2-3, is GAGVSQSPRYKVTKRGQDVALRCDPISGHVSLYWYRQALGQGPEFLTYFNYEAQQDKSGLPNDRFSAERPEGSISTLTIQRTEQRDSAMYRCASSRGVPAGDTQYFGPGTRLTVL.

The rearrangement joins TRBV4-1 to TRBJ2-1; D is ambiguous. The CDR3 extends over 13 amino acids. Trimming removed 3 bases at V and 7 bases at J, with 10 bases between. CDR1 and CDR2 (germline): MGHRA, YSYEKL. The CDR3 loop is CASSQGIENEQFF. CDR3 coding DNA: TGCGCCAGCAGCCAGGGGATAGAAAATGAGCAGTTCTTC.

This clonotype was found a few times. This chain joins TRBV4-3 and TRBJ2-1, with D unresolved. This CDR3 comprises 16 residues. Trimming removed 0 bases from V and 4 bases from J, with 13 bases in between. Germline V gene sequence: CDR1 LGHNA, CDR2 YSLEER. The CDR3 protein is CASSQDEQEPYNEQFF. CDR3 sequence (DNA): TGCGCCAGCAGCCAAGATGAGCAGGAGCCGTACAATGAGCAGTTCTTC.

The chain carries TRBV19 and TRBJ1-1, with 8 bases identical to TRBD1. V trimming: 4 bases; J trimming: 0 bases; junction bases outside the gene matches: 7. There are 16 residues in the CDR3. Germline loops: CDR1 LNHDA, CDR2 SQIVND (reference sequence). The CDR3: CASSNPPRGLNTEAFF. CDR3 coding DNA: TGTGCCAGTAGTAATCCACCCAGGGGGCTGAACACTGAAGCTTTCTTT.

This chain uses TRBV27 with TRBJ1-2; D gene ambiguous. CDR3 length: 12 residues. Germline CDR1 is MNHEY and CDR2 is SMNVEV (reference sequence). The CDR3 DNA reads as TGTGCTACCTTAGGCGCTAACTATGGCTACACCTTC. It translates to CATLGANYGYTF.

Only a few counts were recorded for this clonotype. V usage is TRBV15 and J usage is TRBJ1-6; no reliable D call. The CDR3 contains 12 residues. V was cut by 5 bases and J by 7 bases, with 6 bases left in between. From germline, CDR1 is LNHNV and CDR2 YYDKDF (reference sequence). The CDR3 bases are TGTGCCACCAGCCCAAGCAATTCACCCCTCCACTTT. It codes for CATSPSNSPLHF.

J is TRBJ1-5 and V is TRBV24-1; TRBD1 might be the D (5 bases). In germline, CDR1 is KGHDR, CDR2 SFDVKD. V was clipped by 3 bases and J by 3 bases, with 5 bases between them. CDR3 length equals 13 residues. The CDR3 nucleotides are TGTGCCACCAGTGATGGGACCAATCAGCCCCAGCATTTT. Amino acid sequence: CATSDGTNQPQHF.

V gene TRBV27 combines with J gene TRBJ1-6, with 7 bases fitting TRBD1. The trim removed 4 bases at V and 4 bases at J, leaving 4 bases unmatched. CDR1 and CDR2 from the germline V gene are MNHEY and SMNVEV (reference sequence). This CDR3 is built from 15 residues. The CDR3 loop reads CASSSRDRYNSPLHF. The CDR3 DNA is TGTGCCAGCAGTTCCAGGGACAGATATAATTCACCCCTCCACTTT.

The rearrangement uses TRBV12-3 or TRBV12-4 and TRBJ2-1; 11 nucleotides align to TRBD1. The CDR3 loop spans 13 amino acids. V lost 10 bases and J lost 7; bases outside the gene matches: 6. CDR3 sequence reads: CAIPRDRGNEQFF. CDR3 nucleotides: TGTGCCATTCCCCGGGACAGGGGGAATGAGCAGTTCTTC.

This chain's CDR3 is CASSPLGVEGGEAQHF. For the CDR3, the DNA is TGCGCCAGCAGCCCCCTTGGGGTGGAGGGAGGGGAGGCCCAGCATTTT. The chain joins TRBV4-1 to TRBJ1-5, with D possibly matching TRBD1 (5 bases). CDR1 and CDR2 from the germline V gene are MGHRA and YSYEKL. Trimming cost V 4 bases and J 11 bases, with 24 bases left between them. The CDR3 loop spans 16 amino acids.

The rearrangement links TRBV6-1 to TRBJ2-7, with TRBD2 identical over 7 bases. The germline CDR1 and CDR2 sequences are MNHNS and SASEGT. The CDR3 totals 15 residues. Unmatched junction bases numbered 11, after V lost 2 bases and J lost 7 bases. The CDR3 sequence is CASSERIRGEEEQYF. The CDR3 coding sequence is TGTGCCAGCAGTGAAAGGATTCGGGGGGAGGAAGAGCAGTACTTC.

This clonotype was picked up a small number of times. The V gene is TRBV7-9, the J gene TRBJ1-1; 7 positions match TRBD1. The J segment lost 11 bases and the V segment lost 3 bases, leaving 12 bases of the junction unmatched. The length of the CDR3 is 14 residues. Germline loops: CDR1 SEHNR, CDR2 FQNEAQ (reference sequence). CDR3 sequence reads: CASSLTGPGLLAFF. In DNA form, the CDR3 reads TGTGCCAGCAGCTTGACAGGGCCAGGATTATTGGCTTTCTTT.

J is TRBJ1-2 and V is TRBV29-1; D ambiguous. Germline V gene sequence: CDR1 SQVTM, CDR2 ANQGSEA. Trimming pared 5 bases from V and 4 bases from J, leaving 20 bases between. CDR3 length equals 15 residues. The CDR3 protein is CSVHQATYGIYGYTF. The DNA of the CDR3 is TGCAGCGTTCACCAGGCTACGTATGGGATCTATGGCTACACCTTC.

This chain uses TRBV6-6 with TRBJ1-2, with D unclear. V lost 0 bases and J 7 bases, leaving 9 bases between the germline ends. CDR3 length equals 13 residues. Germline-derived CDR1 and CDR2 are MNHNY and SVGAGI (reference sequence). The CDR3 protein is CASSYSTSGGYTF. The CDR3 bases are TGTGCCAGCAGTTACTCGACTTCGGGTGGCTACACCTTC.

This clonotype was detected many times. The V and J genes are TRBV7-6 and TRBJ2-1, with D tentatively TRBD2 (6 bases). This CDR3 is built from 17 residues. Germline values: CDR1 SGHVS, CDR2 FNYEAQ. V was clipped by 5 bases and J by 6 bases, with 23 bases between them. The DNA for the CDR3 is TGTGCCAGCAGCCCCCCTCTCACCGGGGGACTCAGCAATGAGCAGTTCTTC. Encoded protein: CASSPPLTGGLSNEQFF.

The sample holds one count of this clonotype. The chain carries TRBV13 and TRBJ1-2; D perhaps matches TRBD1 (5 bases). Germline CDR1 reads PRHDT; CDR2 reads FYEKMQ (reference sequence). The CDR3 has 16 residues. V lost 5 bases and J 4 bases, leaving 20 bases between the germline ends. CDR3 residues: CASSSRGGMAFYGYTF. CDR3 nucleotides: TGTGCCAGCAGCAGCCGTGGGGGGATGGCCTTCTATGGCTACACCTTC.

This clonotype showed up just a few times. The rearrangement joins TRBV19 to TRBJ1-1; 7 bases map to TRBD1. The length of the CDR3 is 14 residues. Germline assignment: CDR1 LNHDA and CDR2 SQIVND (reference sequence). With V trimmed by 5 bases and J by 5 bases, 8 bases remained unmatched. The CDR3 sequence: CASSVPPGGTEAFF. The CDR3 coding sequence is TGTGCCAGTAGTGTCCCTCCAGGGGGTACTGAAGCTTTCTTT.

The chain uses TRBV5-4 and TRBJ2-5; D gene uncertain. The germline gives CDR1 SGHNT, CDR2 YYREEE (reference sequence). The CDR3 is made up of 12 amino acids. Trimming pared 4 bases from V and 5 bases from J, leaving 9 bases between. This CDR3 is CASSDRVETQYF. The DNA of the CDR3 is TGTGCCAGCAGCGACCGCGTGGAGACCCAGTACTTC.

The table lists this clonotype with many counts. This rearrangement joins TRBV4-1 to TRBJ1-1; D not resolved. The V gene lost 1 base and the J gene lost 7 bases, with 4 bases spanning the gap. Germline V gene lookup returns CDR1 MGHRA and CDR2 YSYEKL. The CDR3 runs to 11 residues. DNA of the CDR3: TGCGCCAGCAGCCAAGCAGATGAAGCTTTCTTT. It yields the protein CASSQADEAFF.

This clonotype has a handful of counts. The CDR3 is CASSLRRRRNEKLFF. In DNA, the CDR3 is TGCGCCAGCAGCTTGAGAAGACGGAGAAATGAAAAACTGTTTTTT. The V call is TRBV5-1, the J call TRBJ1-4; no clear D. This CDR3 is built from 15 residues. V gave up 1 base and J gave up 5 bases, with 12 bases separating them. Germline V gives CDR1 SGHRS, CDR2 YFSETQ.